This passage covers 25 T cell receptor beta chains from one sample sequenced in a study of T cells in localized non-small cell lung cancer. Profiling relied on immunoSEQ multiplex PCR, and the TCRdb table lists in-frame clones only, not all of them. In the table there are just under 80,000 clones, 70% to 90% of which are singletons. Here the sequenced sample was peripheral blood, taken before any cancer treatment. The receptors derive from a female donor aged 60 or older with stage I lung adenocarcinoma.

The rearrangement links TRBV19 to TRBJ1-5; 7 nucleotides match TRBD1. In germline, CDR1 is LNHDA, CDR2 SQIVND (reference sequence). The CDR3 spans 15 residues. V lost 5 bases and J lost 4; bases outside the gene matches: 8. CDR3 nucleotides: TGTGCCAGTAGTCCAAGGACAGGTGGGAATCAGCCCCAGCATTTT. Encoded protein: CASSPRTGGNQPQHF.

This clone came up once. CDR3: CASSFSQETQYF. CDR3 coding DNA: TGTGCCAGCAGCTTCAGCCAAGAGACCCAGTACTTC. The chain links TRBV7-2 to TRBJ2-5; D call uncertain. The CDR3 length is 12 residues. The germline CDR1 and CDR2 sequences are SGHTA and FQGNSA. V lost 3 bases, J lost 1 base, and 3 bases lay in between.

The rearrangement joins TRBV19 to TRBJ2-7; D is unresolved. CDR1 and CDR2 from the germline V gene are LNHDA and SQIVND (reference sequence). Deletions cut 0 bases from V and 0 bases from J, with 9 bases between. The CDR3 sequence is 15 residues long. In DNA form, the CDR3 reads TGTGCCAGTAGTATAGATTTGGGTACCTCCTACGAGCAGTACTTC. The encoded protein is CASSIDLGTSYEQYF. The entire variable domain, with the rest obtained from reference TRBV19 and TRBJ2-7, is as follows: DGGITQSPKYLFRKEGQNVTLSCEQNLNHDAMYWYRQDPGQGLRLIYYSQIVNDFQKGDIAEGYSVSREKKESFPLTVTSAQKNPTAFYLCASSIDLGTSYEQYFGPGTRLTVT.

V is TRBV5-5 and J is TRBJ2-7; D is tentatively TRBD1 or TRBD2 (5 bases each). V lost 0 bases to trimming and J lost 8 bases, with 21 bases between them. CDR3 length: 16 amino acids. Germline V CDR1 and CDR2: SGHKS, YYEKEE (reference sequence). The DNA for the CDR3 is TGTGCCAGCAGCTTGGGTGCCGGGACCTCGATTCGTCAGCAGTACTTC. This encodes CASSLGAGTSIRQQYF. The entire variable domain, with the rest obtained from reference TRBV5-5 and TRBJ2-7, is as follows: DAGVTQSPTHLIKTRGQQVTLRCSPISGHKSVSWYQQVLGQGPQFIFQYYEKEERGRGNFPDRFSARQFPNYSSELNVNALLLGDSALYLCASSLGAGTSIRQQYFGPGTRLTVT.

This chain joins TRBV5-4 and TRBJ2-5, with 7 bases fitting TRBD1. V shed 4 bases and J 1 base; nucleotides not matched to a gene: 7. Germline-derived CDR1 and CDR2 are SGHNT and YYREEE (reference sequence). This CDR3 comprises 15 residues. The CDR3 loop reads CASSPGTDRQETQYF. The DNA for the CDR3 is TGTGCCAGCAGCCCGGGGACAGATCGCCAAGAGACCCAGTACTTC.

This clone has only a few counts. The chain is built from TRBV30 and TRBJ1-1, with a tentative D call TRBD1 (6 bases). V was clipped by 0 bases and J by 3 bases, with 8 bases between them. There are 13 residues in the CDR3. CDR1 and CDR2 (germline): GTSNPN, SVGIG (reference sequence). The DNA for the CDR3 is TGTGCCTGGAGTGTACAGGGAGACACTGAAGCTTTCTTT. Amino acids: CAWSVQGDTEAFF.

The chain employs TRBV4-3 and TRBJ1-5; no clear D. Trimming removed 1 base at V and 3 bases at J, with 28 bases between. The CDR3 is 21 residues long. Germline CDR1 LGHNA, CDR2 YSLEER. This chain's CDR3 is CASSQVENGPQTMGINQPQHF. The CDR3 coding sequence is TGCGCCAGCAGCCAAGTGGAGAACGGGCCCCAAACAATGGGGATCAATCAGCCCCAGCATTTT.

The chain is built from TRBV5-4 and TRBJ1-4; D remains ambiguous. Germline V gives CDR1 SGHNT, CDR2 YYREEE (reference sequence). The CDR3 sequence is 17 residues long. The germline V and J ends were trimmed by 0 bases and 0 bases, with 12 bases remaining between them. The CDR3 spells CASSLVNSDPTNEKLFF. In DNA, the CDR3 is TGTGCCAGCAGCTTGGTCAATTCCGACCCAACTAATGAAAAACTGTTTTTT.

CDR3 in amino acids: CASSLAGLADNEQFF. CDR3 sequence (DNA): TGTGCCAGCAGCTTAGCGGGACTAGCGGACAATGAGCAGTTCTTC. The rearrangement joins TRBV7-8 to TRBJ2-1, with TRBD2 identical over 11 bases. V trimming: 0 bases; J trimming: 5 bases; junction bases outside the gene matches: 0. The germline V gene encodes CDR1 SGHVS and CDR2 FQNEAQ. This CDR3 spans 15 amino acids. Using reference TRBV7-8 and TRBJ2-1 for the parts outside the CDR3, the full variable domain is GAGVSQSPRYKVAKRGQDVALRCDPISGHVSLFWYQQALGQGPEFLTYFQNEAQLDKSGLPSDRFFAERPEGSVSTLKIQRTQQEDSAVYLCASSLAGLADNEQFFGPGTRLTVL.

The rearrangement uses TRBV21-1 and TRBJ1-2; the listed D gene, TRBD1, was not tested against the DNA. TRBV21-1 is a known pseudogene. CDR3 length: 14 amino acids. This CDR3 is CASSKVRYREWNTF. The CDR3 nucleotides are TGTGCCAGCAGCAAAGTTCGTTACAGGGAATGGAACACCTTC.

The chain carries TRBV28 and TRBJ1-4; D unresolved. V lost 6 bases to trimming and J lost 5 bases, with 7 bases between them. This CDR3 has 12 residues. Germline-derived CDR1 and CDR2 are MDHEN and SYDVKM. CDR3 coding DNA: TGTGCCAGCAGGAAGGCAAATGAAAAACTGTTTTTT. Translated, it gives CASRKANEKLFF.

The gene calls are TRBV27 and TRBJ2-7; 9 bases fit TRBD1. Trimming at V came to 4 bases and at J to 3 bases, leaving 1 base not matched to a gene. Germline V CDR1 and CDR2: MNHEY, SMNVEV (reference sequence). CDR3 size: 13 residues. The CDR3 region has the DNA TGTGCCAGCAGTTCGGGACAGGGCTACGAGCAGTACTTC. Encoded protein: CASSSGQGYEQYF.

V and J are TRBV5-1 and TRBJ2-2; 10 bases agree with TRBD1. The CDR3 runs 16 residues. Germline CDR1 reads SGHRS; CDR2 reads YFSETQ. V gave up 6 bases and J gave up 2 bases; unmatched junction bases: 7. CDR3 nucleotide sequence: TGCGCCAGCACCGCCGGGACAGGGGTTAACACCGGGGAGCTGTTTTTT. It encodes CASTAGTGVNTGELFF.

The V and J genes are TRBV7-3 and TRBJ2-1; TRBD2 aligns across 7 bases. This CDR3 contains 15 residues. The germline gives CDR1 SGHTA, CDR2 FQGTGA. V gave up 5 bases and J gave up 5 bases; unmatched junction bases: 9. The CDR3 region is CASSLRASGNNEQFF. The CDR3 DNA is TGTGCCAGCAGCCTCCGGGCTAGCGGAAACAATGAGCAGTTCTTC.

V usage is TRBV5-1 and J usage is TRBJ2-2; 7 nucleotides match TRBD2. Germline V gene lookup returns CDR1 SGHRS and CDR2 YFSETQ. This CDR3 spans 15 amino acids. Unmatched junction bases numbered 5, after V lost 6 bases and J lost 0 bases. The CDR3 nucleotides are TGCGCCAGCACCCTTAGCGGGCCGAACACCGGGGAGCTGTTTTTT. Its protein product is CASTLSGPNTGELFF.

This clone showed up just once. The chain couples TRBV9 to TRBJ2-1, with TRBD1 as a possible D gene (7 bases). With 1 base removed from V and 3 bases from J, the gap between germline ends came to 11 bases. Germline assignment: CDR1 SGDLS and CDR2 YYNGEE. The CDR3 runs to 15 residues. The CDR3 loop reads CASSVTGDSYNEQFF. In nucleotides, the CDR3 is TGTGCCAGCAGCGTAACGGGGGACAGCTACAATGAGCAGTTCTTC.

The chain joins TRBV9 to TRBJ2-1, with TRBD1 as a possible D gene (6 bases). The CDR3 runs to 15 residues. The germline V and J ends were trimmed by 2 bases and 3 bases, with 12 bases remaining between them. From germline, CDR1 is SGDLS and CDR2 YYNGEE. The DNA for the CDR3 is TGTGCCAGCAGCGTTGGTCAGGGGAACTACAATGAGCAGTTCTTC. Translating it yields CASSVGQGNYNEQFF.

The chain employs TRBV14 and TRBJ1-1; D is undetermined. V shed 2 bases and J shed 4 bases, with 17 bases lying between them. CDR1 is SGHDN and CDR2 is FVKESK in the germline V gene. The CDR3 contains 16 residues. CDR3 protein: CASSQRSGLRATEAFF. The CDR3, as DNA: TGTGCCAGCAGCCAACGGTCGGGGTTAAGGGCCACTGAAGCTTTCTTT.

V usage is TRBV29-1 and J usage is TRBJ2-3, with D unclear. Deletions cut 4 bases from V and 3 bases from J, with 2 bases between. The CDR3 runs to 10 residues. Germline loops: CDR1 SQVTM, CDR2 ANQGSEA. CDR3 region: CSVGTDTQYF. CDR3 nucleotides: TGCAGCGTTGGAACAGATACGCAGTATTTT.

The J gene is TRBJ2-1, the V gene TRBV7-9; TRBD2 is a possible D gene (7 bases). The V gene lost 5 bases and the J gene lost 5 bases, with 16 bases spanning the gap. The CDR3 spans 15 residues. The germline gives CDR1 SEHNR, CDR2 FQNEAQ (reference sequence). The CDR3 DNA follows: TGTGCCAGCAGCCGAAGGGGGAGGGGGAACAATGAGCAGTTCTTC. Its translation is CASSRRGRGNNEQFF.

A few counts support this clone. The rearrangement joins TRBV30 to TRBJ1-2; D is unresolved. The CDR3 is made up of 10 amino acids. Per germline, CDR1 GTSNPN and CDR2 SVGIG (reference sequence). Trimming removed 2 bases from V and 13 bases from J, with 11 bases in between. For the CDR3, the DNA is TGTGCCTGGAGTTCTCACATCTTCACCTTC. It is translated as CAWSSHIFTF.

This rearrangement joins TRBV5-1 to TRBJ2-1, with D perhaps matching TRBD2 (6 bases). The CDR3 has 15 residues. V was trimmed by 1 base and J by 2 bases, leaving 10 bases between them. Germline loops: CDR1 SGHRS, CDR2 YFSETQ. CDR3 region: CASSLIGGTYNEQFF. The CDR3 DNA follows: TGCGCCAGCAGCTTGATTGGCGGGACCTACAATGAGCAGTTCTTC.

V and J are TRBV7-2 and TRBJ2-3, with D hard to call. Trimming removed 1 base from V and 0 bases from J, with 5 bases in between. The CDR3 length is 14 residues. The germline CDR1 and CDR2 sequences are SGHTA and FQGNSA. CDR3 coding DNA: TGTGCCAGCAGCTTAGGGCCAAGCACAGATACGCAGTATTTT. Amino acid sequence: CASSLGPSTDTQYF.

The rearrangement uses TRBV13 and TRBJ1-2; TRBD1 is a possible D gene (6 bases). Germline CDR1 PRHDT, CDR2 FYEKMQ (reference sequence). The CDR3 extends over 14 amino acids. V gave up 8 bases and J gave up 3 bases, with 16 bases separating them. The CDR3 region has the DNA TGTGCCAGCGGGGAGCGGGGGCGAGACTATGGCTACACCTTC. It encodes CASGERGRDYGYTF.

This chain joins TRBV9 and TRBJ1-4; D may be TRBD1 (5 bases). CDR1 SGDLS and CDR2 YYNGEE come from the germline V gene. The V end was cut by 0 bases, the J end by 0 bases, with 15 bases between. The CDR3 sequence is 18 residues long. The DNA of the CDR3 is TGTGCCAGCAGCGTAGATGGGCCAGGGCCGACAACTAATGAAAAACTGTTTTTT. It codes for CASSVDGPGPTTNEKLFF.